These 18 T cell receptor beta chains share one sample of origin, sequenced in a study of blood T cell repertoires in COVID-19. Data came from immunoSEQ multiplex PCR; TCRdb stores just in-frame clones and leaves some out. The sample carries some 120,000 clones, more than 90% recorded once. Sequencing was done on a sample of peripheral blood. These receptors were collected from a middle-aged man with active COVID-19.

This clone was recorded a few times. The chain carries TRBV6-5 and TRBJ1-1, with D uncertain. Trimming removed 7 bases at V and 1 base at J, with 10 bases between. Germline CDR1 reads MNHEY; CDR2 reads SVGAGI. The CDR3 spans 13 residues. CDR3 amino acids: CASKGRENTEAFF. CDR3 in DNA: TGTGCCAGCAAGGGCCGGGAGAACACTGAAGCTTTCTTT.

V and J are TRBV2 and TRBJ1-1; 7 bases agree with TRBD1. Germline-derived CDR1 and CDR2 are SNHLY and FYNNEI. Trimming took 10 bases from V and 0 from J; bases not matched to a gene: 2. The CDR3 covers 12 residues. The CDR3 sequence: CATGQLNTEAFF. The CDR3, as DNA: TGTGCCACGGGACAGTTGAACACTGAAGCTTTCTTT.

The rearrangement joins TRBV12-5 to TRBJ2-3, with D possibly matching TRBD1 (6 bases). Germline V gives CDR1 LGHNT, CDR2 FRNRAP. The ends were cut back, 3 bases at V and 1 base at J, with 8 bases in the middle. The CDR3 totals 14 residues. The CDR3 coding sequence is TGTGCTAGTGGTTTCCAGGGGCGCACAGATACGCAGTATTTT. Protein sequence: CASGFQGRTDTQYF.

The chain joins TRBV3-1 (or the pseudogene TRBV3-2) to TRBJ1-1; D perhaps matches TRBD1 (6 bases). Between the trimmed V and J ends, which lost 1 base and 5 bases, there was a span of 14 bases. The CDR3 sequence is 15 residues long. Germline assignment: CDR1 LGHDT and CDR2 YNNKEL (reference sequence). The CDR3 here is CASSQGLTDRTEAFF. CDR3 nucleotides: TGTGCCAGCAGCCAAGGCCTCACCGACAGGACTGAAGCTTTCTTT.

CDR3 in DNA: TGCGCCAGCAGCCAAGATGAAACAGGGATGAGAAAAAACATTCAGTACTTC. Protein: CASSQDETGMRKNIQYF. J is TRBJ2-4 and V is TRBV4-1; maybe TRBD1 (6 bases). The CDR3 is 17 residues long. The V gene's germline CDR1 is MGHRA and CDR2 YSYEKL. V shed 0 bases and J shed 4 bases, with 16 bases lying between them.

This clone turned up a few times. This sequence joins TRBV6-5 and TRBJ1-1; TRBD1 aligns across 10 bases. Germline V gene lookup returns CDR1 MNHEY and CDR2 SVGAGI. This CDR3 region has 14 residues. The V gene end was trimmed by 6 bases and the J gene end by 4 bases; junction bases not matched to a gene: 5. CDR3 nucleotide sequence: TGTGCCAGCAGCCACGGGACAGGGGCCACTGAAGCTTTCTTT. This gives the protein CASSHGTGATEAFF.

The chain joins TRBV9 to TRBJ1-2, with D perhaps TRBD1 (5 bases). The germline V gene encodes CDR1 SGDLS and CDR2 YYNGEE. CDR3 length: 18 amino acids. V lost 3 bases and J 7 bases, leaving 28 bases between the germline ends. The CDR3 DNA sequence: TGTGCCAGCAGCGCGTGGCCCACCAGCGGGTCGGCGGGGGGTGGCTACACCTTC. Amino acid sequence: CASSAWPTSGSAGGGYTF.

The chain links TRBV6-5 to TRBJ2-7; 7 bases map to TRBD2. The V gene end was trimmed by 0 bases and the J gene end by 5 bases; junction bases not matched to a gene: 4. The CDR3 is 14 amino acids. Germline V CDR1 and CDR2: MNHEY, SVGAGI. The CDR3 DNA follows: TGTGCCAGCAGTTACTCCGCAGGGAGGGACGAGCAGTACGTC. Translation gives CASSYSAGRDEQYV.

The genes are TRBV3-1 (or the pseudogene TRBV3-2) and TRBJ1-6; D perhaps matches TRBD1 (5 bases). Germline lookup yields CDR1 LGHDT and CDR2 YNNKEL (reference sequence). The CDR3 is 14 residues long. With 1 base removed from V and 12 bases from J, the gap between germline ends came to 13 bases. As DNA, the CDR3 is TGTGCCAGCAGCCAAGGTCCAGGGTTCGGACCCCTCCACTTT. This codes for CASSQGPGFGPLHF.

The genes are TRBV11-2 and TRBJ2-1, with TRBD2 identical over 10 bases. V was pared by 1 base and J by 3 bases, with 3 bases of the junction left unmatched. Germline lookup yields CDR1 SGHAT and CDR2 FQNNGV. This CDR3 has 16 amino acids. CDR3 sequence (DNA): TGTGCCAGCAGCTTAGGCCCTAGCGGGGGCTACAATGAGCAGTTCTTC. Translated: CASSLGPSGGYNEQFF.

The CDR3: CASSSQGVGDTEAFF. Written as DNA, the CDR3 is TGTGCCAGCAGTTCCCAGGGGGTGGGTGACACTGAAGCTTTCTTT. This chain uses TRBV6-5 with TRBJ1-1, with 7 bases matching TRBD1. The germline V gene encodes CDR1 MNHEY and CDR2 SVGAGI. V gave up 4 bases and J gave up 3 bases; unmatched junction bases: 8. This CDR3 spans 15 amino acids.

V and J are TRBV19 and TRBJ1-4, with TRBD1 matching 8 bases. The CDR3 is 13 amino acids. V was clipped by 10 bases and J by 8 bases; unmatched bases: 9. Germline-derived CDR1 and CDR2 are LNHDA and SQIVND (reference sequence). The CDR3 protein is CATALNRGEKLFF. CDR3 bases: TGTGCCACCGCCCTAAACAGGGGGGAAAAACTGTTTTTT.

This clone was detected only once. The V gene is TRBV10-1, the J gene TRBJ2-2, with a possible D match to TRBD2 (6 bases). Trimming left V 2 bases short and J 4 bases short, with 11 bases between. Germline V gene lookup returns CDR1 WNHNN and CDR2 SYGVQD (reference sequence). CDR3 length equals 15 residues. The CDR3 region has the DNA TGCGCCAGCAGTGAGGGGGGGATCGGCACCGGGGAGCTGTTTTTT. Translating gives CASSEGGIGTGELFF.

This clone has only one observation. The chain employs TRBV4-1 and TRBJ2-1; TRBD2 is a possible D gene (5 bases). The CDR3 spans 12 residues. Germline CDR1 reads MGHRA; CDR2 reads YSYEKL. Trimming removed 5 bases from V and 8 bases from J, with 10 bases in between. CDR3 in amino acids: CASSKREHEQFF. For the CDR3, the DNA is TGCGCCAGCAGCAAAAGGGAGCATGAGCAGTTCTTC.

This sequence joins TRBV18 and TRBJ1-5; D remains unclear. CDR3 length: 16 amino acids. Trimming removed 0 bases at V and 2 bases at J, with 11 bases between. From germline, CDR1 is KGHSH and CDR2 LQKENI. In DNA, the CDR3 is TGTGCCAGCTCACCACCTGACTTTCCGGGCAATCAGCCCCAGCATTTT. It translates to CASSPPDFPGNQPQHF.

V gene TRBV5-1 combines with J gene TRBJ1-1; D possibly corresponds to TRBD1 (6 bases). Per germline, CDR1 SGHRS and CDR2 YFSETQ. With 3 bases removed from V and 1 base from J, the gap between germline ends came to 16 bases. The CDR3 runs to 16 residues. This CDR3 is CASSSNTGLGNTEAFF. The CDR3 bases are TGCGCCAGCAGCTCTAATACAGGGTTAGGGAACACTGAAGCTTTCTTT. Full variable domain (rest looked up from reference TRBV5-1 and TRBJ1-1): KAGVTQTPRYLIKTRGQQVTLSCSPISGHRSVSWYQQTPGQGLQFLFEYFSETQRNKGNFPGRFSGRQFSNSRSEMNVSTLELGDSALYLCASSSNTGLGNTEAFFGQGTRLTVV.

The V and J genes are TRBV5-1 and TRBJ1-2; 11 bases agree with TRBD1. Germline values: CDR1 SGHRS, CDR2 YFSETQ. There are 17 residues in the CDR3. V gave up 0 bases and J gave up 3 bases; unmatched junction bases: 7. The CDR3 DNA sequence: TGCGCCAGCAGCTTGGACGGGACAGGGGGAGGTTACTATGGCTACACCTTC. It codes for CASSLDGTGGGYYGYTF. Filled out from reference TRBV5-1 and TRBJ1-2, the complete variable domain reads KAGVTQTPRYLIKTRGQQVTLSCSPISGHRSVSWYQQTPGQGLQFLFEYFSETQRNKGNFPGRFSGRQFSNSRSEMNVSTLELGDSALYLCASSLDGTGGGYYGYTFGSGTRLTVV.

V usage is TRBV15 and J usage is TRBJ1-1; 9 bases map to TRBD1. The ends lost 1 base at V and 6 bases at J; junction bases unmatched: 6. The CDR3 has 15 residues. CDR1 LNHNV and CDR2 YYDKDF come from the germline V gene (reference sequence). As DNA, the CDR3 is TGTGCCACCAGCAGAGCGACAGGGGGTGCCCCTGAAGCTTTCTTT. Translation gives CATSRATGGAPEAFF.